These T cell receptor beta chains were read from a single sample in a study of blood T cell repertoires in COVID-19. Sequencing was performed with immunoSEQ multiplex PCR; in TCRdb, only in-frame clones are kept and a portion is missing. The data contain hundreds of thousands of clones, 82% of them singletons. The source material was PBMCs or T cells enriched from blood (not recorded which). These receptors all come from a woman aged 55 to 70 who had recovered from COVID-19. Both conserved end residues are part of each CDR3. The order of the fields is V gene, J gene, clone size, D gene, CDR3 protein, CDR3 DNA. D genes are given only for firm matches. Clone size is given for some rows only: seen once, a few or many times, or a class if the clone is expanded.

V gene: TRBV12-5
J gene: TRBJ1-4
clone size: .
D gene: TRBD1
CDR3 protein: CASGSTSRQGNEKLFF
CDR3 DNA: TGTGCTAGTGGTTCAACAAGTAGACAGGGAAATGAAAAACTGTTTTTT

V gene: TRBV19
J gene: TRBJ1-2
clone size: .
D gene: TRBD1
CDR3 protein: CASSHNRGHGYTF
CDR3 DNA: TGTGCCAGTAGTCACAACAGGGGCCATGGCTACACCTTC

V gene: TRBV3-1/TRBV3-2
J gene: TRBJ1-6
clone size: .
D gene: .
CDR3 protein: CASSPRNGGGSYNSPLHF
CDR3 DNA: TGTGCCAGCAGCCCCCGAAACGGGGGAGGCTCCTATAATTCACCCCTCCACTTT

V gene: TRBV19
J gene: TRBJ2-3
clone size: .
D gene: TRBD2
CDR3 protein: CASSITSGSTDTQYF
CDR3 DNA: TGTGCCAGTAGTATCACTAGCGGAAGCACAGATACGCAGTATTTT

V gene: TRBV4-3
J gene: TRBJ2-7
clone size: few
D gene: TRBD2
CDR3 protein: CASSQDPSGGAVHEQYF
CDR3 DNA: TGCGCCAGCAGCCAAGATCCTAGCGGGGGGGCGGTCCACGAGCAGTACTTC

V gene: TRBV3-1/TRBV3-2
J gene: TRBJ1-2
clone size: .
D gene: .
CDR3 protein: CASSGFGYGYTF
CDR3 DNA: TGTGCCAGCAGCGGCTTCGGGTATGGCTACACCTTC

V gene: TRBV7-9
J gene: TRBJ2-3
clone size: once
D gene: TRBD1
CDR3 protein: CASSADRDSTDTQYF
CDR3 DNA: TGTGCCAGCAGCGCCGACAGGGACAGCACAGATACGCAGTATTTT

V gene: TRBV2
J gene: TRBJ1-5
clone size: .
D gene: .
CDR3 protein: CASSAFLIDQPQHF
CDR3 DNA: TGTGCCAGCAGTGCGTTTTTGATAGATCAGCCCCAGCATTTT

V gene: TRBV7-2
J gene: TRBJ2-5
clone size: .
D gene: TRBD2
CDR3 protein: CASSFSGGQETQYF
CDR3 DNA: TGTGCCAGCAGCTTTAGCGGGGGCCAAGAGACCCAGTACTTC

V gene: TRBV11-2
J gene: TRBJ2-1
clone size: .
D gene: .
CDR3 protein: CASSLDPTASGNEQFF
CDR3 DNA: TGTGCCAGCAGCTTAGATCCCACAGCCTCTGGAAATGAGCAGTTCTTC

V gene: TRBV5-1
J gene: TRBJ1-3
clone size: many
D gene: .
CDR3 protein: CASSFQEAGNTIYF
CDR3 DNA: TGCGCCAGCAGCTTTCAAGAGGCTGGAAACACCATATATTTT

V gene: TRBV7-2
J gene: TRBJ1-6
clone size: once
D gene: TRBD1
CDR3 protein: CASSFPGGQGFSPLHF
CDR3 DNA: TGTGCCAGCAGCTTCCCAGGGGGCCAGGGGTTTTCACCCCTCCACTTT

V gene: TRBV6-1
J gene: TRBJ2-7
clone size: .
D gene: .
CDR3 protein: CASSEAGAGAGYEQYF
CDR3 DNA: TGTGCCAGCAGTGAAGCGGGGGCGGGAGCGGGCTACGAGCAGTACTTC

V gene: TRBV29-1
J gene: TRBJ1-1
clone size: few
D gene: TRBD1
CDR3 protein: CSVRTGKVGTEAFF
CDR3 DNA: TGCAGCGTGAGGACAGGGAAAGTGGGAACTGAAGCTTTCTTT

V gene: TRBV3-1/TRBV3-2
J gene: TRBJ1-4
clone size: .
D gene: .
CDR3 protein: CASSQVSGSNEKLFF
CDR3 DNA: TGTGCCAGCAGCCAAGTCAGCGGGAGTAATGAAAAACTGTTTTTT